These 26 T cell receptor beta chains originate from one sample sequenced in a study of blood T cell repertoires in COVID-19. Sequencing was performed with immunoSEQ multiplex PCR; in TCRdb, only in-frame clones are kept and a portion is missing. The data contain approximately 250,000 clones, roughly 85% of them singletons. Source material: peripheral blood. The receptors were gathered from a young man who had recovered from COVID-19.

This clone has more than one count but fewer than ten. The chain recombines TRBV14 with TRBJ1-2; unclear D gene. The CDR3 has 13 residues. V was pared by 0 bases and J by 5 bases, with 7 bases between. CDR1 and CDR2 from the germline V gene are SGHDN and FVKESK. The CDR3 spells CASSQESGYGYTF. CDR3 nucleotide sequence: TGTGCCAGCAGCCAAGAATCGGGATATGGCTACACCTTC. The full variable domain, its missing parts supplied by reference TRBV14 and TRBJ1-2, is EAGVTQFPSHSVIEKGQTVTLRCDPISGHDNLYWYRRVMGKEIKFLLHFVKESKQDESGMPNNRFLAERTGGTYSTLKVQPAELEDSGVYFCASSQESGYGYTFGSGTRLTVV.

The V gene is TRBV5-4, the J gene TRBJ1-4; D is possibly TRBD1 (6 bases). This CDR3 has 14 residues. Germline V lookup: CDR1 SGHNT, CDR2 YYREEE (reference sequence). Deletions cut 2 bases from V and 6 bases from J, with 11 bases between. In DNA form, the CDR3 reads TGTGCCAGCAGCTTCGGACAGAGACATGAAAAACTGTTTTTT. It is translated as CASSFGQRHEKLFF.

The V gene is TRBV28, the J gene TRBJ2-7, with D possibly being TRBD1 (6 bases). The CDR3 covers 15 residues. From germline, CDR1 is MDHEN and CDR2 SYDVKM. V lost 7 bases and J lost 3, with 19 bases in between. In DNA form, the CDR3 reads TGTGCCAGCACCCCAGGGGCGGTTAGATTCTACGAGCAGTACTTC. It translates to CASTPGAVRFYEQYF.

The genes are TRBV29-1 and TRBJ1-2; D is perhaps TRBD1 (6 bases). This CDR3 comprises 14 residues. Germline-derived CDR1 and CDR2 are SQVTM and ANQGSEA. The V end lost 7 bases, the J end lost 0 bases, and 15 bases lay between the germline ends. CDR3 region: CSDTPGGTNYGYTF. The CDR3 bases are TGCAGCGACACACCGGGGGGCACTAACTATGGCTACACCTTC.

The rearrangement uses TRBV18 and TRBJ2-2; possible D gene TRBD1, 6 bases. CDR1 and CDR2 from the germline V gene are KGHSH and LQKENI. V dropped 3 bases and J dropped 4 bases, with 12 bases sitting between them. The CDR3 contains 15 residues. The CDR3 sequence: CASSPQQGSTGELFF. The CDR3 region has the DNA TGTGCCAGCTCACCGCAGCAGGGGTCCACCGGGGAGCTGTTTTTT.

The CDR3 DNA reads TGTGCCAGCAGAAGAGACAGAGCATCTGGAAACACCATATATTTT. Its protein product is CASRRDRASGNTIYF. The chain recombines TRBV6-5 with TRBJ1-3; maybe TRBD1 (5 bases). The CDR3 totals 15 residues. V lost 6 bases and J lost 1, with 13 bases in between. Germline CDR1 is MNHEY and CDR2 is SVGAGI.

The chain carries TRBV19 and TRBJ1-6; maybe TRBD1 (5 bases). The germline V and J ends were trimmed by 7 bases and 6 bases, with 10 bases remaining between them. This CDR3 has 13 amino acids. Germline CDR1 and CDR2: LNHDA and SQIVND (reference sequence). CDR3 coding DNA: TGTGCCAGTACTGCCAGGGTTAATTCACCCCTCCACTTT. Its protein is CASTARVNSPLHF.

This chain connects TRBV9 to TRBJ1-1; 12 bases map to TRBD1. J lost 5 bases, V lost 5 bases, and 13 bases had no gene match. The length of the CDR3 is 17 residues. Looked up from germline, CDR1 is SGDLS and CDR2 is YYNGEE. In nucleotides, the CDR3 is TGTGCCAGCAGTCCCGCTCCCGGGACAGGGGGCCGAACTGAAGCTTTCTTT. Its protein product is CASSPAPGTGGRTEAFF.

This chain uses TRBV5-1 with TRBJ2-1; 7 bases fit TRBD2. Germline values: CDR1 SGHRS, CDR2 YFSETQ. The CDR3 is 15 residues long. The junction had 8 bases not matched to a gene; V was cut back by 3 bases and J by 5 bases. CDR3 DNA sequence: TGCGCCAGCAGCTGGGGAGGGGCTGGGGACAATGAGCAGTTCTTC. This encodes CASSWGGAGDNEQFF.

This chain connects TRBV11-2 to TRBJ2-2; unclear D gene. Germline V gives CDR1 SGHAT, CDR2 FQNNGV. CDR3 length: 13 residues. V was cut by 5 bases and J by 6 bases, with 10 bases left in between. The chain's CDR3 is CASSPTDPGELFF. CDR3 DNA: TGTGCCAGCAGCCCGACTGACCCCGGGGAGCTGTTTTTT.

The chain recombines TRBV5-1 with TRBJ1-4, with 7 positions matching TRBD1. The CDR3 consists of 14 residues. Looked up from germline, CDR1 is SGHRS and CDR2 is YFSETQ. V lost 2 bases and J lost 7; bases outside the gene matches: 5. CDR3 nucleotides: TGCGCCAGCAGCTTCGGGACAGAAAGTGAAAAACTGTTTTTT. Translating it yields CASSFGTESEKLFF.

The chain recombines TRBV10-1 with TRBJ1-1; D is possibly TRBD1 (6 bases). The CDR3 is made up of 14 amino acids. Germline CDR1 reads WNHNN; CDR2 reads SYGVQD (reference sequence). Trimming removed 6 bases from V and 6 bases from J, with 17 bases in between. The CDR3: CASSRERGGSEAFF. CDR3 in DNA: TGCGCCAGCAGCAGAGAAAGGGGGGGATCTGAAGCTTTCTTT.

The genes are TRBV28 and TRBJ2-7; D possibly corresponds to TRBD2 (5 bases). V lost 2 bases, J lost 6 bases, and 8 bases lay in between. Germline V gene data show CDR1 as MDHEN and CDR2 as SYDVKM. The CDR3 is made up of 12 amino acids. The CDR3 here is CASSLTGVEQYF. The CDR3 DNA is TGTGCCAGCAGTTTAACCGGGGTCGAGCAGTACTTC.

The CDR3 loop is CASSLGAGSTPLHF. The CDR3 nucleotides are TGTGCCAGCAGCTTAGGGGCAGGGTCTACACCCCTCCACTTT. The genes are TRBV7-9 and TRBJ1-6; D possibly corresponds to TRBD1 (5 bases). V lost 1 base to trimming and J lost 11 bases, with 12 bases between them. CDR1 SEHNR and CDR2 FQNEAQ come from the germline V gene (reference sequence). CDR3 size: 14 residues.

This rearrangement joins TRBV6-5 to TRBJ1-5; D not resolved. The CDR3 totals 15 residues. V gave up 6 bases and J gave up 2 bases, with 14 bases separating them. The germline CDR1 and CDR2 sequences are MNHEY and SVGAGI. CDR3: CASRRTPEGNQPQHF. DNA of the CDR3: TGTGCCAGCAGGAGGACCCCGGAGGGCAATCAGCCCCAGCATTTT.

The DNA of the CDR3 is TGTGCCAGCAGCTTTCAGGGAATGATCTATGGCTACACCTTC. Protein: CASSFQGMIYGYTF. The chain links TRBV11-2 to TRBJ1-2; D is possibly TRBD1 (5 bases). This CDR3 comprises 14 residues. V lost 3 bases, J lost 4 bases, and 12 bases lay in between. Germline V gene lookup returns CDR1 SGHAT and CDR2 FQNNGV.

V usage is TRBV5-1 and J usage is TRBJ1-2; D might be TRBD1 (6 bases). V was cut by 1 base and J by 4 bases, with 14 bases left in between. The CDR3 is 15 amino acids. Germline values: CDR1 SGHRS, CDR2 YFSETQ. The CDR3, as DNA: TGCGCCAGCAGCTTGATCCCGGACAGAGTCTATGGCTACACCTTC. Its protein product is CASSLIPDRVYGYTF.

The CDR3 here is CASSLSLAPPLHF. Here the CDR3 DNA reads TGTGCCAGCAGTCTAAGCCTTGCGCCACCCCTCCACTTT. The chain joins TRBV12-3 or TRBV12-4 to TRBJ1-6; D unresolved. The length of the CDR3 is 13 residues. Trimming pared 5 bases from V and 11 bases from J, leaving 13 bases between.

This clone was seen more than once but under ten times. The chain uses TRBV5-4 and TRBJ1-6, with 7 bases that match TRBD1. The V gene's germline CDR1 is SGHNT and CDR2 YYREEE (reference sequence). The V gene end was trimmed by 4 bases and the J gene end by 7 bases; junction bases not matched to a gene: 5. CDR3 size: 14 residues. CDR3 loop: CASSRTGRNSPLHF. The CDR3 coding sequence is TGTGCCAGCAGCCGGACAGGCCGCAATTCACCCCTCCACTTT.

The gene calls are TRBV4-2 and TRBJ2-1, with 10 bases fitting TRBD2. This CDR3 has 17 residues. V dropped 3 bases and J dropped 2; count of bases not matched to a gene: 7. The V gene's germline CDR1 is LGHNA and CDR2 YNFKEQ. The CDR3 DNA follows: TGTGCCAGCAGCCATGATGTAGCGGGGGGAACCTACAATGAGCAGTTCTTC. It codes for CASSHDVAGGTYNEQFF.

The V gene is TRBV4-1, the J gene TRBJ2-1; TRBD2 matches 10 bases. The V and J ends lost 2 bases and 2 bases, in that order; junction bases with no gene match: 6. The CDR3 covers 17 residues. Germline CDR1 and CDR2: MGHRA and YSYEKL. CDR3 DNA sequence: TGCGCCAGCAGCCAAAAACGAAGCGGGGGGGCCTACAATGAGCAGTTCTTC. This codes for CASSQKRSGGAYNEQFF.

J is TRBJ2-1 and V is TRBV7-2; the match to TRBD2 covers 10 bases. V shed 5 bases and J 2 bases; nucleotides not matched to a gene: 3. The CDR3 is 15 residues long. Germline assignment: CDR1 SGHTA and CDR2 FQGNSA. CDR3 loop: CASSRTSGPYNEQFF. CDR3 coding DNA: TGTGCCAGCAGCCGGACTAGCGGTCCCTACAATGAGCAGTTCTTC.

CDR3 amino acids: CASSLSVLGDTEAFF. The CDR3 DNA sequence: TGTGCCAGCAGTTTATCAGTTTTAGGGGACACTGAAGCTTTCTTT. J is TRBJ1-1 and V is TRBV27, with D possibly matching TRBD1 (5 bases). This CDR3 spans 15 amino acids. Germline V lookup: CDR1 MNHEY, CDR2 SMNVEV (reference sequence). Trimming removed 0 bases at V and 3 bases at J, with 11 bases between.

The V gene is TRBV6-1, the J gene TRBJ1-2, with 7 bases aligning to TRBD1. Germline-derived CDR1 and CDR2 are MNHNS and SASEGT. Trimming removed 1 base from V and 5 bases from J; junction bases left unmatched: 7. The CDR3 spans 15 residues. In DNA form, the CDR3 reads TGTGCCAGCAGTGAAGGGCAGGGGGTTTGGTATGGCTACACCTTC. Its translation is CASSEGQGVWYGYTF.

CDR3 sequence reads: CASSTGLDHNEQFF. The DNA for the CDR3 is TGTGCCAGCAGCACGGGACTAGACCACAATGAGCAGTTCTTC. The chain couples TRBV11-2 to TRBJ2-1; 8 bases fit TRBD2. The CDR3 consists of 14 residues. Germline CDR1 and CDR2: SGHAT and FQNNGV. V was clipped by 5 bases and J by 5 bases; unmatched bases: 5.

This clone was seen once. The V gene is TRBV7-2, the J gene TRBJ1-4, with D perhaps matching TRBD1 (5 bases). Germline V gene data show CDR1 as SGHTA and CDR2 as FQGNSA. Trimming removed 5 bases at V and 7 bases at J, with 20 bases between. The CDR3 is 16 amino acids. The DNA for the CDR3 is TGTGCCAGCAGCACAAACACCCAGGGATTTGGTGAAAAACTGTTTTTT. Amino acid sequence: CASSTNTQGFGEKLFF.